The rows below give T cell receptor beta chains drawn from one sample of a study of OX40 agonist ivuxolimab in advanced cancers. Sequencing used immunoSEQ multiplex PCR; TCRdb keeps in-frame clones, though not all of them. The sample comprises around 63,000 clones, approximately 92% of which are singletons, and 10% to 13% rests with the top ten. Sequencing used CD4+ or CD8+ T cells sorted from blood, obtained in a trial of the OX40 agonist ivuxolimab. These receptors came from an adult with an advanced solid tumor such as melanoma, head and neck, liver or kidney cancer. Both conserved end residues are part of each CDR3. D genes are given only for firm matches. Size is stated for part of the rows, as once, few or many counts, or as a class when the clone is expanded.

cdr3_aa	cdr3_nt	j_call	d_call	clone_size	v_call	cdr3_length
CASSFGQSTEAFF	TGTGCCAGCAGTTTCGGCCAGTCCACTGAAGCTTTCTTT	TRBJ1-1	NA	NA	TRBV6-5	13
CASSEAGVQETQYF	TGCGCCAGCAGTGAAGCGGGGGTCCAAGAGACCCAGTACTTC	TRBJ2-5	TRBD2	NA	TRBV10-2	14
CASSLDPNTNTEAFF	TGCGCCAGCAGCCTAGACCCGAATACGAACACTGAAGCTTTCTTT	TRBJ1-1	NA	NA	TRBV5-1	15
CSVDLYMNTEAFF	TGCAGCGTTGATTTATATATGAACACTGAAGCTTTCTTT	TRBJ1-1	NA	NA	TRBV29-1	13
CASSGVIHTDTQYF	TGTGCCAGCAGTGGAGTAATTCACACAGATACGCAGTATTTT	TRBJ2-3	NA	NA	TRBV25-1	14
CASSARGVTFYEQYF	TGTGCCAGTAGTGCCAGGGGAGTAACCTTCTACGAGCAGTACTTC	TRBJ2-7	NA	medium-sized	TRBV19	15
CASSLSRQNEQYF	TGTGCCAGCAGTTTATCGAGGCAGAACGAGCAGTACTTC	TRBJ2-7	NA	NA	TRBV27	13
CASSPDRQAEKLFF	TGTGCCAGCAGCCCCGACAGGCAAGCCGAAAAACTGTTTTTT	TRBJ1-4	NA	NA	TRBV5-4	14
CASSSPTGTTGGELFF	TGTGCCAGCAGCTCGCCGACAGGGACAACTGGGGGGGAGCTGTTTTTT	TRBJ2-2	TRBD1	NA	TRBV5-4	16
CASSRIRAGSYEQYF	TGTGCCAGCAGCCGAATTCGTGCGGGCTCCTACGAGCAGTACTTC	TRBJ2-7	NA	NA	TRBV4-2	15
CASSPDRAGNTIYF	TGTGCCAGCTCACCGGACAGGGCTGGAAACACCATATATTTT	TRBJ1-3	TRBD1	NA	TRBV18	14
CASSLYRGSYNEQFF	TGTGCCAGCAGCTTATACAGGGGCTCCTACAATGAGCAGTTCTTC	TRBJ2-1	TRBD1	NA	TRBV11-3	15
CASSAGPLGYQPQHF	TGTGCCAGCAGCGCGGGACCTCTAGGATATCAGCCCCAGCATTTT	TRBJ1-5	NA	NA	TRBV6-1	15
CASKGEETQYF	TGTGCCAGCAAAGGGGAGGAGACCCAGTACTTC	TRBJ2-5	NA	NA	TRBV6-5	11
CASSRGQGATRTGELFF	TGTGCCAGCTCACGCGGACAGGGGGCTACGAGAACCGGGGAGCTGTTTTTT	TRBJ2-2	TRBD1	NA	TRBV18	17
CSVDDGYTF	TGCAGCGTTGACGATGGCTACACCTTC	TRBJ1-2	NA	once	TRBV29-1	9
CSVGGPRVVGTEAFF	TGCAGCGTTGGGGGCCCAAGGGTAGTGGGAACTGAAGCTTTCTTT	TRBJ1-1	NA	NA	TRBV29-1	15
CAISGQGQGAKGYTF	TGTGCCATCAGTGGACAAGGGCAGGGGGCAAAGGGCTACACCTTC	TRBJ1-2	TRBD1	NA	TRBV10-3	15
CASSLAGGKGEQFF	TGTGCCAGCAGCTTAGCCGGGGGAAAGGGTGAGCAGTTCTTC	TRBJ2-1	NA	few	TRBV11-3	14
CASSQGGRAPSRETQYF	TGCGCCAGCAGCCAAGGGGGCAGGGCTCCCTCGAGGGAGACCCAGTACTTC	TRBJ2-5	NA	NA	TRBV4-1	17
CASSPDSYNEQFF	TGTGCCAGCAGCCCCGACAGCTACAATGAGCAGTTCTTC	TRBJ2-1	NA	NA	TRBV6-1	13
CASSLSEGLNTGELFF	TGCGCCAGCAGCTTGAGCGAGGGCCTGAACACCGGGGAGCTGTTTTTT	TRBJ2-2	NA	NA	TRBV5-1	16
CAISAGGGDRQETQYF	TGTGCCATCAGCGCCGGCGGGGGGGACAGACAAGAGACCCAGTACTTC	TRBJ2-5	TRBD2	once	TRBV10-3	16
CASTPDTINQPQHF	TGTGCCAGCACCCCGGACACCATCAATCAGCCCCAGCATTTT	TRBJ1-5	NA	NA	TRBV2	14
CASSGVATNEKLFF	TGTGCCAGCAGTGGAGTCGCAACTAATGAAAAACTGTTTTTT	TRBJ1-4	NA	NA	TRBV6-1	14
CASRTRQMGEQYF	TGTGCCAGCAGAACCCGACAGATGGGCGAGCAGTACTTC	TRBJ2-7	NA	NA	TRBV6-5	13
CASSPRQGMVGNTIYF	TGCGCCAGCAGCCCGAGACAGGGGATGGTTGGAAACACCATATATTTT	TRBJ1-3	TRBD1	NA	TRBV4-1	16
CASSLSTAGQGSDEQYF	TGCGCCAGCAGCTTATCCACCGCGGGACAGGGGAGCGACGAGCAGTACTTC	TRBJ2-7	TRBD1	few	TRBV5-1	17
CASSPQGSNQPQHF	TGTGCCAGCAGCCCACAGGGTAGCAATCAGCCCCAGCATTTT	TRBJ1-5	NA	NA	TRBV7-2	14
CASSSGQMNTEAFF	TGCGCCAGCAGCTCGGGACAGATGAACACTGAAGCTTTCTTT	TRBJ1-1	TRBD1	NA	TRBV5-1	14
CASSFYRGAEEQYF	TGTGCCAGCAGTTTCTACAGGGGAGCGGAGGAGCAGTACTTC	TRBJ2-7	TRBD1	NA	TRBV27	14
CAINPGLAGSSYEQYF	TGTGCCATCAATCCGGGACTAGCGGGGAGCTCCTACGAGCAGTACTTC	TRBJ2-7	TRBD2	NA	TRBV10-3	16
CASSLRNGVEAFF	TGTGCCAGCAGTTTACGGAACGGGGTTGAAGCTTTCTTT	TRBJ1-1	NA	NA	TRBV6-5	13
CASSQDPATNEKLFF	TGCGCCAGCAGCCAAGATCCAGCAACTAATGAAAAACTGTTTTTT	TRBJ1-4	NA	NA	TRBV4-1	15
CASSQFHGTGPSGTQYF	TGTGCCAGCAGCCAATTTCACGGGACAGGCCCAAGTGGGACCCAGTACTTC	TRBJ2-5	TRBD1	NA	TRBV16	17
CASSYSYGSYGYTF	TGTGCCAGCAGTTACTCCTATGGGAGCTATGGCTACACCTTC	TRBJ1-2	NA	once	TRBV6-6	14
CASSIAVRRSSNQPQHF	TGTGCCAGTAGTATAGCCGTGAGGCGTTCGAGCAATCAGCCCCAGCATTTT	TRBJ1-5	NA	NA	TRBV19	17
CASSIDPTGHLANYGYTF	TGTGCCAGTAGTATAGATCCGACGGGACACCTCGCTAACTATGGCTACACCTTC	TRBJ1-2	NA	NA	TRBV19	18
CASSFPGTGNYEQYF	TGTGCCAGCAGCTTCCCCGGGACAGGGAACTACGAGCAGTACTTC	TRBJ2-7	TRBD1	NA	TRBV7-9	15
CASSFRPGQGGNEQFF	TGTGCCAGCAGTTTTAGGCCCGGACAGGGGGGAAATGAGCAGTTCTTC	TRBJ2-1	TRBD1	NA	TRBV28	16
CASSLGGSGNTIYF	TGTGCCAGCAGCTTGGGAGGATCGGGAAACACCATATATTTT	TRBJ1-3	NA	NA	TRBV5-4	14
CASSQWTVPSTDTQYF	TGTGCCAGCAGTCAATGGACAGTTCCTAGCACAGATACGCAGTATTTT	TRBJ2-3	NA	NA	TRBV28	16
CASSSSYEQYF	TGTGCCAGCAGTTCCTCTTACGAGCAGTACTTC	TRBJ2-7	NA	NA	TRBV28	11
CASSFLGGLNTEAFF	TGTGCCAGCAGCTTTCTAGGGGGGTTGAACACTGAAGCTTTCTTT	TRBJ1-1	NA	once	TRBV7-3	15
CASSLKGVNTGELFF	TGTGCCAGCAGCTTGAAGGGGGTAAACACCGGGGAGCTGTTTTTT	TRBJ2-2	NA	NA	TRBV5-4	15
CASSLTGPYGYTF	TGTGCCAGCAGTTTGACAGGGCCCTATGGCTACACCTTC	TRBJ1-2	TRBD1	once	TRBV6-6	13
CASSSGERHREQYF	TGCGCCAGCAGCTCCGGAGAGAGGCACCGCGAGCAGTACTTC	TRBJ2-7	NA	NA	TRBV5-1	14
CASSPDGQGYDEQYF	TGTGCCAGCAGCCCAGACGGACAGGGTTATGACGAGCAGTACTTC	TRBJ2-7	TRBD1	NA	TRBV5-4	15
CASSLELAGREQFF	TGTGCCAGCAGCTTAGAACTAGCGGGTCGGGAGCAGTTCTTC	TRBJ2-1	TRBD2	NA	TRBV7-9	14
CASSLGAGGTNEKLFF	TGTGCCAGCAGCTTAGGAGCGGGGGGAACTAATGAAAAACTGTTTTTT	TRBJ1-4	NA	NA	TRBV7-9	16
CASSERLGRSPLHF	TGTGCCAGCAGTGAACGACTAGGACGATCACCCCTCCACTTT	TRBJ1-6	NA	few	TRBV6-1	14
CASSAISQRGEKLFF	TGTGCCAGCAGCGCCATATCCCAGCGTGGTGAAAAACTGTTTTTT	TRBJ1-4	NA	once	TRBV27	15